A selection of T cell receptor beta chains follows, all from one sample in a study of blood T cell repertoires in COVID-19. Produced via immunoSEQ multiplex PCR; TCRdb's table is partial and in-frame only. The sample lists 450,000 or so clones, 80% to 90% occurring once. The specimen was peripheral blood. Receptors were obtained from a man aged 18 to 35 with COVID-19, enrolled during active disease. The CDR3 runs from the conserved cysteine through the conserved F or W. D genes are given only for firm matches. Size values are once, few and many counts, or a class for expanded clones, and some rows have none.

V gene,clone size,J gene,D gene,CDR3 protein,CDR3 DNA
TRBV2,-,TRBJ2-1,-,CASSEYNKNEQFF,TGTGCCAGCAGTGAGTACAATAAAAATGAGCAGTTCTTC
TRBV5-1,-,TRBJ2-7,TRBD1,CASSSGQVAFSSSYEQYF,TGCGCCAGCAGCTCCGGACAGGTGGCCTTCTCAAGCTCCTACGAGCAGTACTTC
TRBV15,-,TRBJ2-1,TRBD1,CATSRTQGADEQFF,TGTGCCACCAGCAGGACACAGGGGGCGGATGAGCAGTTCTTC
TRBV6-6,once,TRBJ2-2,TRBD2,CASSLLAGGTGELFF,TGTGCCAGCAGCCTACTAGCGGGGGGGACAGGGGAGCTGTTTTTT
TRBV18,few,TRBJ1-4,TRBD1,CASSPRMTGGSEKLFF,TGTGCCAGCTCACCACGGATGACAGGGGGTTCTGAAAAACTGTTTTTT
TRBV6-4,-,TRBJ2-1,TRBD2,CASSVGTSGAYNEQFF,TGTGCCAGCAGTGTTGGGACTAGCGGGGCGTACAATGAGCAGTTCTTC
TRBV25-1,-,TRBJ2-5,-,CASSEWLPQETQYF,TGTGCCAGCAGTGAATGGCTGCCCCAAGAGACCCAGTACTTC
TRBV10-3,-,TRBJ2-7,-,CAISEQGSLSYEQYF,TGTGCCATCAGTGAACAGGGATCCTTGTCCTACGAGCAGTACTTC
TRBV2,-,TRBJ1-2,-,CASSEWAQSGYGYTF,TGTGCCAGCAGTGAATGGGCGCAGAGTGGCTATGGCTACACCTTC
TRBV6-1,few,TRBJ1-2,TRBD1,CASSERAVRGGGKTNYGYTF,TGTGCCAGCAGTGAAAGGGCGGTTAGAGGGGGCGGAAAAACTAACTATGGCTACACCTTC
TRBV19,-,TRBJ2-5,-,CASSNGGGLLKETQYF,TGTGCCAGTAGCAACGGGGGAGGACTCCTGAAAGAGACCCAGTACTTC
TRBV30,-,TRBJ2-5,TRBD2,CAWTPGLAGETQYF,TGTGCCTGGACACCGGGACTAGCGGGAGAGACCCAGTACTTC
TRBV19,few,TRBJ2-2,-,CASSASRGELFF,TGTGCCAGTAGTGCCAGTCGAGGGGAGCTGTTTTTT
TRBV5-4,-,TRBJ2-7,-,CASSPWGDEQYF,TGTGCCAGCAGCCCCTGGGGCGACGAGCAGTACTTC
TRBV7-9,-,TRBJ2-5,-,CASSSRRRQETQYF,TGTGCCAGCAGCTCGAGGAGGAGGCAAGAGACCCAGTACTTC
TRBV14,-,TRBJ2-3,-,CASSQEPGSLGTDTQYF,TGTGCCAGCAGCCAAGAACCGGGTTCTTTGGGCACAGATACGCAGTATTTT
TRBV5-4,-,TRBJ2-7,TRBD2,CASKTSGGPYEQYF,TGTGCCAGCAAAACTAGCGGGGGGCCCTACGAGCAGTACTTC